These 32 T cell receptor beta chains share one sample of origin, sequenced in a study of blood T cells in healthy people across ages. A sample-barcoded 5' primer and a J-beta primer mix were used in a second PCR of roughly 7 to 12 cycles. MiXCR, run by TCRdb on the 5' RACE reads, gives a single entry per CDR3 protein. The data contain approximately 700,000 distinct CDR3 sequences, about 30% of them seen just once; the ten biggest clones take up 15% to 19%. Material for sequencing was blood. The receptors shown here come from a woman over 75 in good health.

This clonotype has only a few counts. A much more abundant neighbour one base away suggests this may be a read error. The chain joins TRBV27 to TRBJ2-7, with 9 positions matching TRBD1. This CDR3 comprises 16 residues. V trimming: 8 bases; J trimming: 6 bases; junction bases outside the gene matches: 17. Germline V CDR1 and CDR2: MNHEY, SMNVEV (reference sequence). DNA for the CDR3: TGTGCCAGCTCACGCAGGGGGGGGACAGGGTTCGGCGAGCAGTACTTC. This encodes CASSRRGGTGFGEQYF.

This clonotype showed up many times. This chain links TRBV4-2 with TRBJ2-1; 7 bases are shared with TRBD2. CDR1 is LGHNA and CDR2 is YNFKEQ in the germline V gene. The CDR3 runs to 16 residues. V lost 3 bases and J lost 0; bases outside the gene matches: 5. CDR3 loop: CASSHGSGGSYNEQFF. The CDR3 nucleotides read TGTGCCAGCAGCCATGGATCGGGGGGCTCCTACAATGAGCAGTTCTTC.

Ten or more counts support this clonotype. The CDR3 DNA follows: TGTGCCAGCAGTTTAAATAGGGAGGTTCCCGGGGCCAACGTCCTGACTTTC. Translated, it gives CASSLNREVPGANVLTF. The chain has TRBV12-3 or TRBV12-4 and TRBJ2-6; possibly TRBD2 for D (6 bases). Trimming took off 2 bases at V and 4 bases at J, with 15 bases between the two ends. CDR3 size: 17 residues.

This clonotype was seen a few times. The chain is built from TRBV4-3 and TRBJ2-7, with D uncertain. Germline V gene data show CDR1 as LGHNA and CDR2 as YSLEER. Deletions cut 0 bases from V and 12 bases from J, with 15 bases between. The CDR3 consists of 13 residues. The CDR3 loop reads CASSQDDLGRRYF. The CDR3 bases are TGCGCCAGCAGCCAAGATGACCTTGGTCGCCGGTACTTC.

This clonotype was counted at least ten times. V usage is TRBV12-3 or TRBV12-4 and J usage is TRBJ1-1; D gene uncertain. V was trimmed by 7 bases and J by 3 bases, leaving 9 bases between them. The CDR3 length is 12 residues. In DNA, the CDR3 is TGTGCCAGCACCAGGAGGGACACTGAAGCTTTCTTT. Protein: CASTRRDTEAFF.

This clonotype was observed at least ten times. CDR3 sequence: CASSLAGGLSYEQYF. CDR3 nucleotide sequence: TGTGCCAGCAGCTTAGCGGGGGGGCTTTCCTACGAGCAGTACTTC. The V gene is TRBV7-8, the J gene TRBJ2-7, with D possibly being TRBD2 (7 bases). Deletions cut 0 bases from V and 1 base from J, with 10 bases between. Germline CDR1 is SGHVS and CDR2 is FQNEAQ. The CDR3 spans 15 residues.

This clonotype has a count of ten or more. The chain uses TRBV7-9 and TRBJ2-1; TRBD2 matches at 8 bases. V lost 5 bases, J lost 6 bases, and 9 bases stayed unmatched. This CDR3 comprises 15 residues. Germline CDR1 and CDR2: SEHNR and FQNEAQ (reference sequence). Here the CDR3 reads CASSHRTSRRNEQFF. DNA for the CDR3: TGTGCCAGCAGCCACCGGACTAGCCGACGCAATGAGCAGTTCTTC.

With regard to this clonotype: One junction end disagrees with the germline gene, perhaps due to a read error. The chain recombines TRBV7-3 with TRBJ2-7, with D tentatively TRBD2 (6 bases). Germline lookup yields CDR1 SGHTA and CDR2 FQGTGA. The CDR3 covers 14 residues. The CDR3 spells CASSSDGSSYGQYF. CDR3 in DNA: TGTGCCAGCAGTTCGGACGGGAGCTCCTACGGGCAGTACTTC.

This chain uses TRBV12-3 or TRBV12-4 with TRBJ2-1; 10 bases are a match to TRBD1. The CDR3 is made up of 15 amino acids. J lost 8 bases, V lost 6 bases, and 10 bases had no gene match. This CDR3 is CASRTGTGVLDEQFF. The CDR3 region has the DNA TGTGCCAGCAGAACCGGGACAGGGGTCTTGGATGAGCAGTTCTTC.

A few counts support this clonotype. DNA of the CDR3: TGTGCCAGCAGTGAAAATCGGGGGGCAGGGGGCACTGAAGCTTTCTTT. Amino acid sequence: CASSENRGAGGTEAFF. This chain uses TRBV25-1 with TRBJ1-1; 7 positions agree with TRBD1. The V gene's germline CDR1 is MGHDK and CDR2 SYGVNS. CDR3 length: 16 amino acids. Germline trimming cut 2 bases from V and 4 bases from J; bases unmatched to any gene: 10.

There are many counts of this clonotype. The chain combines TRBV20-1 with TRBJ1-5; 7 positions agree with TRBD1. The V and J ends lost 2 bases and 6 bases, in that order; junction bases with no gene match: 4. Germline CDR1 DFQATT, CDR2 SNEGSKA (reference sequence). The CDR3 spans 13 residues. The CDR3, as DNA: TGCAGTGCTAGACAGGGGGGGGGTCAGCCCCAGCATTTT. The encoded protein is CSARQGGGQPQHF.

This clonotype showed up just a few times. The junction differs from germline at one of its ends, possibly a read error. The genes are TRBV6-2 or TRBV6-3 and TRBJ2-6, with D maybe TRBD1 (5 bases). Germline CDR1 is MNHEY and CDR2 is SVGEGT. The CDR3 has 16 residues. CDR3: CASSYSRASGANVRTF. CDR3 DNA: TGTGCCAGCAGTTACTCGAGAGCATCTGGGGCCAACGTCCGGACTTTC.

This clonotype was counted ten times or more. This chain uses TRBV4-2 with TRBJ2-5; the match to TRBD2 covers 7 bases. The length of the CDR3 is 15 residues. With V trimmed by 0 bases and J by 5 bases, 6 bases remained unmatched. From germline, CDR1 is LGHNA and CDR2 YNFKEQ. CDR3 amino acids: CASSQEAGWAETQYF. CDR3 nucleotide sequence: TGTGCCAGCAGCCAAGAAGCGGGGTGGGCGGAGACCCAGTACTTC.

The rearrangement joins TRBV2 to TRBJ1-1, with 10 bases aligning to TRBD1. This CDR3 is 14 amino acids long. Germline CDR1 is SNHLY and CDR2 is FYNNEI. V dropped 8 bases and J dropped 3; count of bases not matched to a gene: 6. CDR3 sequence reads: CASRLTGGDTEAFF. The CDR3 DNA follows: TGTGCCAGCCGCTTGACAGGGGGCGACACTGAAGCTTTCTTT.

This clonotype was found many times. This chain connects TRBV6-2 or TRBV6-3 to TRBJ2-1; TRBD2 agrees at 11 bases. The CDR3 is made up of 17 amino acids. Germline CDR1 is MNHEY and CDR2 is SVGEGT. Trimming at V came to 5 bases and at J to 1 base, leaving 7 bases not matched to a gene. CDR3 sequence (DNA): TGTGCCAGCAGTATTCCGGGACTAGCGGCTTCCTACAATGAGCAGTTCTTC. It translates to CASSIPGLAASYNEQFF.

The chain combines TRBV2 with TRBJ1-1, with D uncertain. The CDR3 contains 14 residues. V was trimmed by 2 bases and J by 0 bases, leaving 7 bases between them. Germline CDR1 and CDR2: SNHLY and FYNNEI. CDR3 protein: CASSERRMNTEAFF. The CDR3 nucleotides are TGTGCCAGCAGTGAACGCCGAATGAACACTGAAGCTTTCTTT.

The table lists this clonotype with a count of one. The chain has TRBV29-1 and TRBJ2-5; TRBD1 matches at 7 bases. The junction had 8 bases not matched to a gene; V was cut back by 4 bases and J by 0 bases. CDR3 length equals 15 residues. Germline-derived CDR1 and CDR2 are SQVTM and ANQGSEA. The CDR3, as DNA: TGCAGCGTTGTATTGAGACAGGGATACCAAGAGACCCAGTACTTC. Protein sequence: CSVVLRQGYQETQYF.

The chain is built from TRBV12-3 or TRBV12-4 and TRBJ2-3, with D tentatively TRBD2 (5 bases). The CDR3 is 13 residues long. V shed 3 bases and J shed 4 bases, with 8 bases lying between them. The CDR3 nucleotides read TGTGCCAGCAGTTTCGTGGAGGCAGATACGCAGTATTTT. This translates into CASSFVEADTQYF.

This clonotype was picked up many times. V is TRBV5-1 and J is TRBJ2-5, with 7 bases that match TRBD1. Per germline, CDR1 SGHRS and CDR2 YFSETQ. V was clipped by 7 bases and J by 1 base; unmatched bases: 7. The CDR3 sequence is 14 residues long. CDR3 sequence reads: CASSKGAGQETQYF. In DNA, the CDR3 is TGCGCCAGCTCAAAGGGGGCGGGCCAAGAGACCCAGTACTTC. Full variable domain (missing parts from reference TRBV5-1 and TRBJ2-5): KAGVTQTPRYLIKTRGQQVTLSCSPISGHRSVSWYQQTPGQGLQFLFEYFSETQRNKGNFPGRFSGRQFSNSRSEMNVSTLELGDSALYLCASSKGAGQETQYFGPGTRLLVL.

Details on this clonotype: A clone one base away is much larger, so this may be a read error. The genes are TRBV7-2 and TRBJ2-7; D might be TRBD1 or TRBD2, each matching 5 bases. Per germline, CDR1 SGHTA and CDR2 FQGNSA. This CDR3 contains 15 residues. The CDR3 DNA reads TGTGCCAGCAGCTTAGGGGACGGCGGGTCCTACGAGCAGTGCTTC. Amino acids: CASSLGDGGSYEQCF.

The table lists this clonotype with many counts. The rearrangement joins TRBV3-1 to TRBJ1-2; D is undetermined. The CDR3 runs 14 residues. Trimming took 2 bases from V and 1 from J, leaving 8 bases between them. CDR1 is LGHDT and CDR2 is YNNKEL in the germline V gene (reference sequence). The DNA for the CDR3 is TGTGCCAGCAGCCAATCAATCCTTAACTATGGCTACACCTTC. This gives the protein CASSQSILNYGYTF.

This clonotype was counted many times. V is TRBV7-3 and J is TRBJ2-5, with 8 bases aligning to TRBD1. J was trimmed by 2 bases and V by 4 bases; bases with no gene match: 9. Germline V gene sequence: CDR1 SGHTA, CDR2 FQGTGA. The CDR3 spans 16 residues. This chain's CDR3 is CASSSGQGIFQETQYF. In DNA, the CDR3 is TGTGCCAGCAGCTCCGGACAGGGTATTTTTCAAGAGACCCAGTACTTC.

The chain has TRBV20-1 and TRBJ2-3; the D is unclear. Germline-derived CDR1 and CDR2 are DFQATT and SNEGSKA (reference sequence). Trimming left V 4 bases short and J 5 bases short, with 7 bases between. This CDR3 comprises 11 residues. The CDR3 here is CSAILLDTQYF. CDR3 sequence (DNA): TGCAGTGCTATACTTCTAGATACGCAGTATTTT.

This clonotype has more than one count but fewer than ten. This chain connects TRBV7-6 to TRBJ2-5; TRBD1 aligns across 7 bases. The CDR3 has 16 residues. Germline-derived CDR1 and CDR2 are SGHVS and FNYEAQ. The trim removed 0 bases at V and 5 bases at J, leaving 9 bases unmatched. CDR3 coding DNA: TGTGCCAGCAGCTTAGCAATTAAGGGGGCAGGGGAGACCCAGTACTTC. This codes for CASSLAIKGAGETQYF.

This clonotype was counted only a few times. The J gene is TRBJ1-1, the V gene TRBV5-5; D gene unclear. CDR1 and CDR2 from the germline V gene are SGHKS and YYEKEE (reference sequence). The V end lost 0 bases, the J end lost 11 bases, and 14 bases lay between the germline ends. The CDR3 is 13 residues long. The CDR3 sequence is CASSLDPHMRAFF. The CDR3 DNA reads TGTGCCAGCAGCTTGGACCCCCACATGAGGGCTTTCTTT.

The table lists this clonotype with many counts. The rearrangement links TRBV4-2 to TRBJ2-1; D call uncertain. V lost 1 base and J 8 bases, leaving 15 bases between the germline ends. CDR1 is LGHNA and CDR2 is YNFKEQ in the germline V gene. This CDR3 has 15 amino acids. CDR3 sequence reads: CASSQGSVVEDEQFF. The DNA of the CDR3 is TGTGCCAGCAGCCAAGGGAGCGTTGTAGAGGATGAGCAGTTCTTC.

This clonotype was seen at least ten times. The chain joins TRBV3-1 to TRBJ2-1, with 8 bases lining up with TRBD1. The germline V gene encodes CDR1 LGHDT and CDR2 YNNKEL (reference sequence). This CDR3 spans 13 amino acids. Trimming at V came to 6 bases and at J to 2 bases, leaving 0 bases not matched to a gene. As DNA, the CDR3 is TGTGCCAGCAGGGACAGGGCCTACAATGAGCAGTTCTTC. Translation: CASRDRAYNEQFF.

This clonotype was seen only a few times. The CDR3 loop reads CASRPTKGGIGNQPQHF. The CDR3 nucleotides are TGTGCCAGCAGACCAACCAAAGGGGGGATTGGCAATCAGCCCCAGCATTTT. The chain carries TRBV2 and TRBJ1-5, with a weak D call TRBD1 (6 bases). The ends were cut back, 6 bases at V and 2 bases at J, with 20 bases in the middle. In germline, CDR1 is SNHLY, CDR2 FYNNEI. This CDR3 is 17 amino acids long.

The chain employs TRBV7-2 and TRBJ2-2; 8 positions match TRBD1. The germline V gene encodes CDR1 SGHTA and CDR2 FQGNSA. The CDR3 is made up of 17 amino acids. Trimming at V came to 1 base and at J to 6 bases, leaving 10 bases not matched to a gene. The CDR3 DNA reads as TGTGCCAGCAGCTTAGGCCCCAGACAGGGGTTTCCCGGGGAGCTGTTTTTT. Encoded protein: CASSLGPRQGFPGELFF.

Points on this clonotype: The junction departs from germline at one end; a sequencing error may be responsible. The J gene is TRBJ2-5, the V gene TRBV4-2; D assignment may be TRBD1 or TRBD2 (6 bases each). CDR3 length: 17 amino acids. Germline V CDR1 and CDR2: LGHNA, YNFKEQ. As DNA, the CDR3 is TGTGCCAACAGCCAAGTTCCGGGACTTGGGGGCCAAGGGACCCAGTACTTC. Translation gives CANSQVPGLGGQGTQYF.

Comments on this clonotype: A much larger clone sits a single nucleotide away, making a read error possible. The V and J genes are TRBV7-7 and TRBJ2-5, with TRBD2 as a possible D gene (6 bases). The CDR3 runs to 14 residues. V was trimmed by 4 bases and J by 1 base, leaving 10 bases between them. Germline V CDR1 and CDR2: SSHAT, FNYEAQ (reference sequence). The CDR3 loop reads CASSSRGIQETQYF. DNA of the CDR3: TGTGCCAGCAGCTCTCGGGGGATCCAAGAGACCCAGTACTTC.

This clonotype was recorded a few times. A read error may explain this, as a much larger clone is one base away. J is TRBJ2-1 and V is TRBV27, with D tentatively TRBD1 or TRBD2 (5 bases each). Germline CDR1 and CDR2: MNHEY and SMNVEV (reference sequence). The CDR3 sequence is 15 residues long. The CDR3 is CAGSSGTHPYNEQFF. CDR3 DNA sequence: TGTGCCGGCAGTTCAGGGACCCACCCCTACAATGAGCAGTTCTTC.